The clone carrying this TCR beta chain was recorded a few times. The entry originates in a study of T cells in Graves' hyperthyroidism and ophthalmopathy. Germline CDR1 reads MDHEN; CDR2 reads SYDVKM. V lost 5 bases to trimming and J lost 4 bases, with 20 bases between them. This CDR3 region has 17 residues. Researchers took RNA transcripts and amplified the TCR beta CDR3 regions from them. HTBI primers were employed in a first-round RT-PCR of the TCR CDR3. One entry per CDR3 protein results from TCRdb running MiXCR on the multiplex PCR reads. The data contain hundreds of thousands of distinct CDR3 sequences, roughly 15% of them singletons.

The specimen was blood. The chain is built from TRBV28 and TRBJ1-4, with no clear D. This clonotype originated in a woman in her thirties or forties with Graves' ophthalmopathy. The CDR3: CASSGVSRLRDNEKLFF. CDR3 DNA sequence: TGTGCCAGCAGTGGGGTCTCGAGGCTCCGGGATAATGAAAAACTGTTTTTT.